A single T cell receptor (beta chain) is shown here with its context. As yet, its antigen is unknown. This sample is drawn from a study of graft-versus-host responses after intestinal transplantation. Study-level information: All recipients were given anti-thymocyte globulin induction, and tacrolimus and steroids were then administered for around three years. The study's findings and limits: High graft-versus-host to host-versus-graft T cell clonal ratios marked allografts of patients with graft-donor macrochimerism. Some GvH clones were seen earlier in gut or blood, suggesting intestinal origin.

Looked up from germline, CDR1 is SQVTM and CDR2 is ANQGSEA. The CDR3 has 13 amino acids. V dropped 4 bases and J dropped 5 bases, with 12 bases sitting between them. Generated by immunoSEQ multiplex PCR, the TCRdb table keeps only in-frame clones and is missing some. Counted here are about 85,000 clones, approximately 90% occurring once; the ten biggest clones make up about 7.3%. The source was unstimulated CD8+ T cells sorted from spleen or lymph node cells, collected before transplant. V usage is TRBV29-1 and J usage is TRBJ2-1, with no clear D. The receptor's source is a human donor who was the organ donor for an intestinal transplant. The CDR3 here is CSVVKPNNNEQFF. DNA of the CDR3: TGCAGCGTTGTTAAACCGAACAACAATGAGCAGTTCTTC.